This record concerns one T cell receptor beta chain sequence. Antigen: not known. The primer mix had 60 Vbeta and 13 Jbeta primers. Clones were read by immunoSEQ multiplex PCR, and TCRdb kept only the in-frame ones, dropping some. The sample has roughly 220,000 clones, approximately 78% seen once. The data stem from a study of cytomegalovirus exposure and HLA in healthy donors. Broader study findings: Several V segments, TRBV6-2 and TRBV6-3 among them, could not be told apart and were dropped.

V lost 4 bases to trimming and J lost 0 bases; unmatched junction nucleotides: 9. Germline CDR1 KGHSH, CDR2 LQKENI. There are 17 residues in the CDR3. V usage is TRBV18 and J usage is TRBJ2-7; 10 nucleotides line up with TRBD2. This clonotype originated in a woman in her forties in good health and CMV-seronegative. The sample comprised PBMCs. CDR3 nucleotide sequence: TGTGCCAGCTCACAGAACATGGCTAGCGGGAGCTCCTACGAGCAGTACTTC. It translates to CASSQNMASGSSYEQYF. The variable domain in full, with the rest retrieved from reference TRBV18 and TRBJ2-7, is NAGVMQNPRHLVRRRGQEARLRCSPMKGHSHVYWYRQLPEEGLKFMVYLQKENIIDESGMPKERFSAEFPKEGPSILRIQQVVRGDSAAYFCASSQNMASGSSYEQYFGPGTRLTVT.